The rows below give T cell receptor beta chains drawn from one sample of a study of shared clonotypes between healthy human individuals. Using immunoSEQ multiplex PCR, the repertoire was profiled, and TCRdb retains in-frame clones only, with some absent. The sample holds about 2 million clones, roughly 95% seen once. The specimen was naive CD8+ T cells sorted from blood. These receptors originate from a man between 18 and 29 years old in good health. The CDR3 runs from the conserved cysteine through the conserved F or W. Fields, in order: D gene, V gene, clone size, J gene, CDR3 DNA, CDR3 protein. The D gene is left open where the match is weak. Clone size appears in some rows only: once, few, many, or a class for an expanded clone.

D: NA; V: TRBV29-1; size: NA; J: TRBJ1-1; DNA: TGCAGCGTCCTACCGGGACTGATGAACACTGAAGCTTTCTTT; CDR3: CSVLPGLMNTEAFF
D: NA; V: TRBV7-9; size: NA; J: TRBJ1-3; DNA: TGTGCCAGCAGCTCCACGATGGTCTCTGGAAACACCATATATTTT; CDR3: CASSSTMVSGNTIYF
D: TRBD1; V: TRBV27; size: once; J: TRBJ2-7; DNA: TGTGCCAGCAGTTTCACCCGGGACAGCGAGCAGTACTTC; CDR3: CASSFTRDSEQYF
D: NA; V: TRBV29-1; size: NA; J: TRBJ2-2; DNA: TGCAGCGTTGCGAGGGCCACCGGGGAGCTGTTTTTT; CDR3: CSVARATGELFF
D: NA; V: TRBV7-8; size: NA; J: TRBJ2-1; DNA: TGTGCCCAGGGACCGGTTGGGGAAGTGAGCCCCAATGAGCAGTTCTTC; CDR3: CAQGPVGEVSPNEQFF
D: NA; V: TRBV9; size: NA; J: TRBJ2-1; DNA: TGTGCCAGCAACCAAGGGGGGAGCCCAGAGCAGTTCTTC; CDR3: CASNQGGSPEQFF
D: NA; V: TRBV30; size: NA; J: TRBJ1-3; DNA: TGTGCCATCGGGACACCTGGAAACACCATATATTTT; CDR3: CAIGTPGNTIYF
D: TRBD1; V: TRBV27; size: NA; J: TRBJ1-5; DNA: TGTGCCAGCAGTTCGGGACAGCTGTCGGGACCCCAGCATTTT; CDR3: CASSSGQLSGPQHF
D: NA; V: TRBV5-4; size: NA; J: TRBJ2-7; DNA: TGTGCCAGCAGCTTGGGGCGCGCCTACGAGCAGTACTTC; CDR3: CASSLGRAYEQYF
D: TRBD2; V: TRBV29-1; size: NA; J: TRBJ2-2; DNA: TGCAGCGTTGTTGTGCGGGGGACGAACACCGGGGAGCTGTTTTTT; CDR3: CSVVVRGTNTGELFF
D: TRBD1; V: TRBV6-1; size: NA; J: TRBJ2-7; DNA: TGTGCCAGCAGTGAAGCGTGGGACAGGGGGTTCGAGCAGTACTTC; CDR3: CASSEAWDRGFEQYF
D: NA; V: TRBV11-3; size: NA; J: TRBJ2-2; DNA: TGTGCCAGCAGCTTCTGGCCTGACACCGGGGAGCTGTTTTTT; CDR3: CASSFWPDTGELFF
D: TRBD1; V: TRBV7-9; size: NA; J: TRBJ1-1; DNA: TGTGCCAGCAGCTCCGTCCCGGGACAGGGTTTATTCGCTGAAGCTTTCTTT; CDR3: CASSSVPGQGLFAEAFF
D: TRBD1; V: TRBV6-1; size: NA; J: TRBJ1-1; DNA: TGTGCCAGCAGTCAAGGACAGGGAGAGGGGAACACTGAAGCTTTCTTT; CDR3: CASSQGQGEGNTEAFF
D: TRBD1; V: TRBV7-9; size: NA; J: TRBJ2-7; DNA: TGTGCCAGCAGCTTCCCCGGGACAGGGGGCGGCGAGCAGTACTTC; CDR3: CASSFPGTGGGEQYF
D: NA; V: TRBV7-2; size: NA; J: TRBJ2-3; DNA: TGTGCCAGCAGCCCGCCAACAGATACGCAGTATTTT; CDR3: CASSPPTDTQYF
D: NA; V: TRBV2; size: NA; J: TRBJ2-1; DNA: TGTGCCAGCAGGCAGGGCTCCTACAATGAGCAGTTCTTC; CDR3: CASRQGSYNEQFF
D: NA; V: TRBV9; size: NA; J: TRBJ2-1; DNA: TGTGCCAGCAGCGTAGCCGAGTACAATGAGCAGTTCTTC; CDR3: CASSVAEYNEQFF
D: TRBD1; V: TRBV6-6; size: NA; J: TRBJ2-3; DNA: TGTGCCAGCAGTGTGACAGGGGATCGCACAGATACGCAGTATTTT; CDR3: CASSVTGDRTDTQYF
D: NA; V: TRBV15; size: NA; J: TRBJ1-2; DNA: TGTGCCACCAGCAGAGTTTGGGAGGGAACCGACTATGGCTACACCTTC; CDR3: CATSRVWEGTDYGYTF
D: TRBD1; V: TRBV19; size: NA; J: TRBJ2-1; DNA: TGTGCCAGTAGTATAACAGGGGGCTCCTACAATGAGCAGTTCTTC; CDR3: CASSITGGSYNEQFF
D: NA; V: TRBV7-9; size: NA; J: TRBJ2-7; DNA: TGTGCCAGCAGCTCGGCAACCCCCTACGAGCAGTACTTC; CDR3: CASSSATPYEQYF
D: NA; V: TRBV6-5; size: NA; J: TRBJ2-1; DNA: TGTGCCAGCAGCCTGCTCGGGGGCGATGAGCAGTTCTTC; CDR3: CASSLLGGDEQFF
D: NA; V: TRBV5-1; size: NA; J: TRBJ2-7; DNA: TGCGCCAGCAGCTTGGTGACAGCTAGCCCCTACGAGCAGTACTTC; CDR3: CASSLVTASPYEQYF
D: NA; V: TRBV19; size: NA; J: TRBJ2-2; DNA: TGTGCCAGTAGGCCATGGGGAAACACCGGGGAGCTGTTTTTT; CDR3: CASRPWGNTGELFF
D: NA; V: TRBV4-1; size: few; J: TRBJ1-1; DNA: TGCGCCAGCAGCCAAGGGGCCCGGGAGATGAACACTGAAGCTTTCTTT; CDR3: CASSQGAREMNTEAFF
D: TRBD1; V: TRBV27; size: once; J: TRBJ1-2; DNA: TGTGCCAGCAGTTCCGGGACAGGGGGTTATGGCTACACCTTC; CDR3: CASSSGTGGYGYTF